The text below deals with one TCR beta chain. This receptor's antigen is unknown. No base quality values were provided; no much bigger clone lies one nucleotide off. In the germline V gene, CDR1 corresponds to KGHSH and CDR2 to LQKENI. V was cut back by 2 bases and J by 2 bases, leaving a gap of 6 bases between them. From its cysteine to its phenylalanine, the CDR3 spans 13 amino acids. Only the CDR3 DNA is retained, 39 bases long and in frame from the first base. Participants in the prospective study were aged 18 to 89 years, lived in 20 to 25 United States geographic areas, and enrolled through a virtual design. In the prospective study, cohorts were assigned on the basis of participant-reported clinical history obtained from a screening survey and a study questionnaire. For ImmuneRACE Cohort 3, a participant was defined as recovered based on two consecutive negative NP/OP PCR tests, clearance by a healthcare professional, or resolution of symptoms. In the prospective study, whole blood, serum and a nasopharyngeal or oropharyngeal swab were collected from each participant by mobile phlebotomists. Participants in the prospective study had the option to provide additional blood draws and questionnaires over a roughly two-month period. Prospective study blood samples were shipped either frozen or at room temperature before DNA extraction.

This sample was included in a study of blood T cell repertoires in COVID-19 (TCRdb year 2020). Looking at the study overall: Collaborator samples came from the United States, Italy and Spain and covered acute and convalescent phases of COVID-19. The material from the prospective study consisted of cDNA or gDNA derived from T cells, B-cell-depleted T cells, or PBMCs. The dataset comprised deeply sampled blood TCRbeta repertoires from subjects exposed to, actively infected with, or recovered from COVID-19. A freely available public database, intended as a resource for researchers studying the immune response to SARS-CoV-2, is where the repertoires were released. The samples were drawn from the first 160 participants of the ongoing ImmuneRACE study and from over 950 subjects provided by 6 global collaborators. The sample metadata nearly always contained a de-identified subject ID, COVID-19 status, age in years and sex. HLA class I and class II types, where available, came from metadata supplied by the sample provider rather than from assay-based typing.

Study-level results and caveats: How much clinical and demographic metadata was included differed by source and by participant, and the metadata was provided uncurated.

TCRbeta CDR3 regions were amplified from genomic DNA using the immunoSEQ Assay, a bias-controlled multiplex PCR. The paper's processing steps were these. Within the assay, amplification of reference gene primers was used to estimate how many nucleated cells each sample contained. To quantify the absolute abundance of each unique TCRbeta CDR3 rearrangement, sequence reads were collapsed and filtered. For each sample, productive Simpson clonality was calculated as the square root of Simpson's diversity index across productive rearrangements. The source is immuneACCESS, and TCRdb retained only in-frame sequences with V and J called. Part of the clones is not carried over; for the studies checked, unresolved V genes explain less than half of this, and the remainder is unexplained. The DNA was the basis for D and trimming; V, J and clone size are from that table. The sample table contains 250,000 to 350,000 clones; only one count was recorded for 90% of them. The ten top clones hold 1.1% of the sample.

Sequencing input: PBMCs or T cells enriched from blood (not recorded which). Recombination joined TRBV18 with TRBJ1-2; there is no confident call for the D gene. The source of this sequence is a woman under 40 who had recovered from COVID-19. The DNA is TGTGCCAGCTCACCAACGGAGAACTATGGCTACACCTTC. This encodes CASSPTENYGYTF.